This T cell receptor (beta chain) was captured in a study of T cells in localized non-small cell lung cancer. Of note for this clone: No antigen is known for it.

V dropped 1 base and J dropped 6; count of bases not matched to a gene: 7. In germline, CDR1 is KGHSH, CDR2 LQKENI. The length of the CDR3 is 16 residues. Overall study findings and caveats: Because only a single region of the tumor was sequenced, heterogeneity remains possible. Median about 56 top-100 tumor clones were shared with paired adjacent lung. Uninvolved adjacent lung, not tumor, had the highest T cell clonality. Higher adjacent-lung clonality was associated with shorter survival.

The method was immunoSEQ multiplex PCR; TCRdb's version includes in-frame clones alone and lacks a portion of them. The sample holds thousands of clones, just under 25% seen once. The chain employs TRBV18 and TRBJ2-3; 10 bases align to TRBD2. The receptor was isolated from a woman between 35 and 70 years old with stage I lung adenocarcinoma. The sample was lung tumor tissue, taken before any cancer treatment. The DNA of the CDR3 is TGTGCCAGCTCACCACTTGCTAGCGGGGGATCGGATACGCAGTATTTT. Translated, it gives CASSPLASGGSDTQYF.